Presented here are 13 T cell receptor beta chains from one specimen sequenced in a study of T cell repertoires in cytomegalovirus infection. TCRdb redid the calling of the reads with MiXCR, one entry per CDR3 protein. This table holds around 740,000 distinct CDR3 sequences, 35% to 40% found once. Material: PBMCs. The receptors were gathered from a human donor in good health (CMV status not recorded). Some clones in this sample may be carry-over from other donors' samples.

This clonotype has more than one count but fewer than ten. The chain is built from TRBV6-2 or TRBV6-3 and TRBJ2-1; no definite D call. V shed 6 bases and J shed 4 bases, with 16 bases lying between them. This CDR3 is 15 amino acids long. The germline V gene has CDR1 MNHEY and CDR2 SVGEGT. CDR3 region: CASSLTVERYNEQFF. In DNA, the CDR3 is TGTGCCAGCAGCCTGACGGTCGAAAGATACAATGAGCAGTTCTTC.

On this clonotype itself: Likely a read error: the CDR3 ends without its conserved phenylalanine or tryptophan. The rearrangement uses TRBV12-3 or TRBV12-4 and TRBJ1-5, with D tentatively TRBD1 (6 bases). The CDR3 loop spans 14 amino acids. The V gene lost 3 bases and the J gene lost 7 bases, with 13 bases spanning the gap. The CDR3 loop reads CASSFGRGEQPQHC. Written as DNA, the CDR3 is TGTGCCAGCAGTTTCGGCAGGGGTGAACAGCCCCAGCATTGT.

CDR3 nucleotide sequence: TGTGCCAGCACCTTCGGCGGGAGCTCCTACAATGAGCAGTTCTTC. Its protein product is CASTFGGSSYNEQFF. The chain employs TRBV28 and TRBJ2-1, with 7 bases that match TRBD2. The CDR3 covers 15 residues. The V segment lost 7 bases and the J segment 0 bases; nucleotides outside the gene matches: 6. The V gene's germline CDR1 is MDHEN and CDR2 SYDVKM.

This clonotype has more than one count but fewer than ten. The chain couples TRBV20-1 to TRBJ1-4; tentatively, D is TRBD1 (5 bases). The CDR3 consists of 12 residues. Trimming left V 6 bases short and J 10 bases short, with 15 bases between. The germline CDR1 and CDR2 sequences are DFQATT and SNEGSKA (reference sequence). As DNA, the CDR3 is TGCAGTGCGGGGCCATGGCAGACAAAACTGTTTTTT. Translation gives CSAGPWQTKLFF.

Only a few counts were recorded for this clonotype. The chain uses TRBV11-3 and TRBJ2-2, with 7 bases fitting TRBD1. The CDR3 totals 14 residues. Trimming at V came to 8 bases and at J to 2 bases, leaving 5 bases not matched to a gene. Germline V gene data show CDR1 as SGHNT and CDR2 as YENEEA. CDR3 residues: CASQDRLNTGELFF. The CDR3 coding sequence is TGTGCCAGCCAGGACAGGCTAAACACCGGGGAGCTGTTTTTT.

Comments on this clonotype: The junction differs from germline at one of its ends, possibly a read error. The chain employs TRBV11-2 and TRBJ1-2, with a weak D call TRBD1 (5 bases). This CDR3 is 14 amino acids long. The germline V gene has CDR1 SGHAT and CDR2 FQNNGV. The CDR3 region has the DNA TGTGCCAGCAGTCCCGGGGCCTACCGAGGTGGCAACACCTTC. It specifies CASSPGAYRGGNTF.

This clonotype has more than one count but fewer than ten. The CDR3: CASSTGQGLTDTQYF. The CDR3 DNA sequence: TGTGCCAGTAGTACGGGACAGGGCCTAACAGATACGCAGTATTTT. The gene calls are TRBV19 and TRBJ2-3; 9 positions match TRBD1. Per the germline V gene, CDR1 is LNHDA and CDR2 is SQIVND (reference sequence). J lost 3 bases, V lost 4 bases, and 5 bases had no gene match. CDR3 length equals 15 residues.

The V and J genes are TRBV7-6 and TRBJ1-4; 9 bases match TRBD1. This CDR3 comprises 14 residues. Germline CDR1 is SGHVS and CDR2 is FNYEAQ. The junction had 4 bases not matched to a gene; V was cut back by 5 bases and J by 6 bases. The CDR3 DNA follows: TGTGCCAGCAGCCCGTGGACAGGGGATGAAAAACTGTTTTTT. Translation: CASSPWTGDEKLFF.

The chain joins TRBV9 to TRBJ2-3; TRBD2 might be the D (5 bases). The ends were cut back, 1 base at V and 4 bases at J, with 16 bases in the middle. Germline CDR1 is SGDLS and CDR2 is YYNGEE. The CDR3 extends over 16 amino acids. The CDR3 bases are TGTGCCAGCAGCGTAACTATCGGGATGGGCCCAGATACGCAGTATTTT. This sequence encodes CASSVTIGMGPDTQYF.

The chain employs TRBV10-3 and TRBJ2-7; D call uncertain. V dropped 8 bases and J dropped 1 base, with 9 bases sitting between them. Looked up from germline, CDR1 is ENHRY and CDR2 is SYGVKD. This CDR3 is built from 12 residues. In DNA, the CDR3 is TGTGCCATCGGCAAGGCGTCCTACGAGCAGTACTTC. It codes for CAIGKASYEQYF.

In this sample, this clonotype turned up many times. This sequence joins TRBV7-8 and TRBJ1-2; D remains unclear. The CDR3 sequence is 14 residues long. CDR1 is SGHVS, CDR2 FQNEAQ, per germline. The V end was cut by 0 bases, the J end by 2 bases, with 7 bases between. CDR3 loop: CASSLALGNYGYTF. The CDR3 DNA is TGTGCCAGCAGCTTAGCCCTGGGGAACTATGGCTACACCTTC. The full variable domain, its missing parts supplied by reference TRBV7-8 and TRBJ1-2, is GAGVSQSPRYKVAKRGQDVALRCDPISGHVSLFWYQQALGQGPEFLTYFQNEAQLDKSGLPSDRFFAERPEGSVSTLKIQRTQQEDSAVYLCASSLALGNYGYTFGSGTRLTVV.

This clonotype was observed a handful of times. The gene calls are TRBV28 and TRBJ1-2; D is unclear. The CDR3 loop spans 13 amino acids. Germline V gene data show CDR1 as MDHEN and CDR2 as SYDVKM. The germline V and J ends were trimmed by 2 bases and 4 bases, with 8 bases remaining between them. The CDR3 DNA is TGTGCCAGCAGTTTACCCTTTTTCTATGGCTACACCTTC. This codes for CASSLPFFYGYTF.

This clonotype was observed a handful of times. One end of the junction does not line up with germline, which may come from a read error. The rearrangement joins TRBV7-6 to TRBJ2-7, with D unresolved. This CDR3 is 13 amino acids long. CDR1 and CDR2 (germline): SGHVS, FNYEAQ. The CDR3 spells CASSLGGLGKVDF. CDR3 nucleotide sequence: TGTGCCAGCAGCTTAGGAGGTCTAGGGAAAGTGGACTTC.